One sample yielded the 26 T cell receptor beta chains listed below, sequenced in a study of CXCR3-negative and CXCR3-positive naive CD8 T cells. Study-level points and caveats: Hydrophobicity was higher for TRB CDR3s found in CXCR3-positive naive cells than in CXCR3-negative naive cells.

The TRB cDNA libraries were prepared by 5' RACE with UMI labels. TCRdb re-called the 5' RACE reads, yielding one record per CDR3 amino acid sequence without DNA. The sample yields around 160,000 distinct CDR3 sequences, of which the top ten take up 0.25% to 0.35%. No antigen has been assigned to these receptors. The sequenced sample was naive CXCR3+ CD8+ T cells from blood. Regarding subset: CD45RO-CCR7+CD27+CD95- naive CD8+ T cells expressing CXCR3 (TNR3+). The receptors stem from a human donor in good health. Some clones in this sample may be carry-over from other donors' samples.

CDR3: CASSDRDRGLGEQYF. The chain combines TRBV5-1 with TRBJ2-7; the TRBD1 assignment by TCRdb is unverifiable without DNA. The germline gives CDR1 SGHRS, CDR2 YFSETQ. This CDR3 has 15 residues.

The chain carries TRBV4-2 and TRBJ2-4. This CDR3 has 19 amino acids. Germline loops: CDR1 LGHNA, CDR2 YNFKEQ. This CDR3 reads CASSQEHYTGGIAKNIQYF.

This sequence joins TRBV4-3 and TRBJ1-1; the TCRdb call, TRBD1, lacks DNA for checking. The CDR3 totals 14 residues. Germline loops: CDR1 LGHNA, CDR2 YSLEER. The CDR3 sequence is CASSQDLGAVEAFF.

The chain uses TRBV6-6 and TRBJ1-5. CDR1 is MNHNY and CDR2 is SVGAGI in the germline V gene (reference sequence). This CDR3 spans 12 amino acids. The CDR3 loop reads CASTYLDQPQHF.

This rearrangement joins TRBV7-6 to TRBJ2-7; TCRdb's D call, TRBD2, is unchecked because there is no DNA. Germline loops: CDR1 SGHVS, CDR2 FNYEAQ. The CDR3 covers 13 residues. Here the CDR3 reads CASSAPASYEQYF. Variable domain in full (rest from reference TRBV7-6 and TRBJ2-7): GAGVSQSPRYKVTKRGQDVALRCDPISGHVSLYWYRQALGQGPEFLTYFNYEAQQDKSGLPNDRFSAERPEGSISTLTIQRTEQRDSAMYRCASSAPASYEQYFGPGTRLTVT.

The CDR3 sequence is CASSLLRASWRVSSYEQYF. The chain couples TRBV28 to TRBJ2-7; without DNA, the TCRdb call of TRBD2 cannot be checked. The CDR3 has 19 amino acids. Germline V CDR1 and CDR2: MDHEN, SYDVKM.

The chain uses TRBV10-3 and TRBJ1-1; the TRBD1 assignment by TCRdb is unverifiable without DNA. The germline CDR1 and CDR2 sequences are ENHRY and SYGVKD. The CDR3 runs to 12 residues. This chain's CDR3 is CATRDLSTEAFF.

The V and J genes are TRBV12-3 or TRBV12-4 and TRBJ2-7; the D call from TCRdb, TRBD1, cannot be confirmed without DNA. The length of the CDR3 is 14 residues. The CDR3 sequence: CASSFGAGPYEQYF.

J is TRBJ1-1 and V is TRBV11-2. The CDR3 consists of 14 residues. CDR1 is SGHAT and CDR2 is FQNNGV in the germline V gene. The CDR3 is CASSLDGGSAEAFF.

The chain uses TRBV20-1 and TRBJ2-5; TCRdb designates TRBD1, a call that cannot be tested without DNA. The germline CDR1 and CDR2 sequences are DFQATT and SNEGSKA (reference sequence). This CDR3 has 17 amino acids. The CDR3 loop is CSARPTLAGASQETQYF.

This chain connects TRBV19 to TRBJ2-7. The CDR3 consists of 14 residues. Germline values: CDR1 LNHDA, CDR2 SQIVND (reference sequence). The CDR3 protein is CASSMHLASYEQYF.

The rearrangement joins TRBV5-1 to TRBJ2-3; TCRdb returns TRBD1, unconfirmable since there is no DNA. CDR1 is SGHRS and CDR2 is YFSETQ in the germline V gene. This CDR3 has 15 residues. The CDR3 sequence is CASSLEAGGGDTQYF.

The chain joins TRBV12-5 to TRBJ1-2. CDR1 is LGHNT and CDR2 is FRNRAP in the germline V gene. This CDR3 is built from 15 residues. The chain's CDR3 is CASGFSSSTPYGYTF.

The chain combines TRBV29-1 with TRBJ2-7. This CDR3 comprises 13 residues. CDR1 SQVTM and CDR2 ANQGSEA come from the germline V gene. The CDR3 region is CSVEGTQDYEQYF.

The J gene is TRBJ2-2, the V gene TRBV5-1. This CDR3 has 14 amino acids. The germline V gene has CDR1 SGHRS and CDR2 YFSETQ. The CDR3 here is CASSPDLDTGELFF.

This chain uses TRBV12-3 or TRBV12-4 with TRBJ1-2; checking the TCRdb D call of TRBD1 is not possible without DNA. The CDR3 is 13 residues long. This chain's CDR3 is CASRRRDSYGYTF.

The V gene is TRBV28, the J gene TRBJ1-1. Per the germline V gene, CDR1 is MDHEN and CDR2 is SYDVKM. CDR3 length: 14 amino acids. CDR3: CAISTIRENTEAFF.

J is TRBJ2-1 and V is TRBV4-3; TCRdb gives TRBD2 as the D gene, but with no DNA this cannot be confirmed. In germline, CDR1 is LGHNA, CDR2 YSLEER. This CDR3 is built from 13 residues. The CDR3 sequence: CASGPGTNNEQFF.

The CDR3 here is CASSIAQGIYEQYF. This sequence joins TRBV19 and TRBJ2-7; TCRdb selects TRBD1, and the lack of DNA leaves this call unchecked. In germline, CDR1 is LNHDA, CDR2 SQIVND (reference sequence). The CDR3 extends over 14 amino acids.

The chain carries TRBV2 and TRBJ1-5. CDR3 size: 13 residues. The germline V gene has CDR1 SNHLY and CDR2 FYNNEI. This chain's CDR3 is CASRPVRDQPQHF.

The CDR3 protein is CASSHNRVYEQYF. J is TRBJ2-7 and V is TRBV6-2 or TRBV6-3; TCRdb selects TRBD1, and the lack of DNA leaves this call unchecked. Germline CDR1 reads MNHEY; CDR2 reads SVGEGT. The CDR3 runs to 13 residues.

This rearrangement joins TRBV12-3 or TRBV12-4 to TRBJ1-5; TCRdb returns TRBD1, unconfirmable since there is no DNA. The CDR3 has 16 residues. CDR3 residues: CASSASPGQGAQPQHF.

J is TRBJ2-1 and V is TRBV20-1; the D gene TCRdb calls, TRBD1, cannot be checked with no DNA. CDR3 length: 12 residues. Germline CDR1 reads DFQATT; CDR2 reads SNEGSKA (reference sequence). The CDR3: CSARTGVNEQFF.

The chain couples TRBV10-3 to TRBJ1-1. CDR1 is ENHRY and CDR2 is SYGVKD in the germline V gene. The CDR3 is 15 amino acids. The CDR3 is CAISLGRTMNTEAFF.

V is TRBV18 and J is TRBJ2-7. Germline V lookup: CDR1 KGHSH, CDR2 LQKENI. This CDR3 comprises 15 residues. The CDR3 region is CASSPLGPSSYEQYF. The variable domain in full, completed from reference TRBV18 and TRBJ2-7, reads NAGVMQNPRHLVRRRGQEARLRCSPMKGHSHVYWYRQLPEEGLKFMVYLQKENIIDESGMPKERFSAEFPKEGPSILRIQQVVRGDSAAYFCASSPLGPSSYEQYFGPGTRLTVT.

The V gene is TRBV14, the J gene TRBJ2-7; TCRdb selects TRBD1, and the lack of DNA leaves this call unchecked. This CDR3 has 14 amino acids. Germline CDR1 SGHDN, CDR2 FVKESK. CDR3 sequence reads: CASSLGTSPYEQYF.